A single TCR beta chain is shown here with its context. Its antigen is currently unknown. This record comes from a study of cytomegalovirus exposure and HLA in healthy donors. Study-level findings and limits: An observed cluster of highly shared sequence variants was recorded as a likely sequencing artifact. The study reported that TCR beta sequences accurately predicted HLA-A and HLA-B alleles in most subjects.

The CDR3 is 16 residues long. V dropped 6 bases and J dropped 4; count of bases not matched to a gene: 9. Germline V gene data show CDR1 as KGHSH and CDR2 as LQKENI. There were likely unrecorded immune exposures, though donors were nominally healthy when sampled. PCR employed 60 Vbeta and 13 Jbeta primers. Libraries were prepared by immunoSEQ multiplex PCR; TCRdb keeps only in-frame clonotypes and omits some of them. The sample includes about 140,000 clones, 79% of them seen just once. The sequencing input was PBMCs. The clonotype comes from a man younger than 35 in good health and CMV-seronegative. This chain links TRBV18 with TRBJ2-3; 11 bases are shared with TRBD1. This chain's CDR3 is CASSRPDRGRPDTQYF. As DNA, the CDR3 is TGTGCCAGCTCGCGCCCGGACAGGGGGCGCCCAGATACGCAGTATTTT.